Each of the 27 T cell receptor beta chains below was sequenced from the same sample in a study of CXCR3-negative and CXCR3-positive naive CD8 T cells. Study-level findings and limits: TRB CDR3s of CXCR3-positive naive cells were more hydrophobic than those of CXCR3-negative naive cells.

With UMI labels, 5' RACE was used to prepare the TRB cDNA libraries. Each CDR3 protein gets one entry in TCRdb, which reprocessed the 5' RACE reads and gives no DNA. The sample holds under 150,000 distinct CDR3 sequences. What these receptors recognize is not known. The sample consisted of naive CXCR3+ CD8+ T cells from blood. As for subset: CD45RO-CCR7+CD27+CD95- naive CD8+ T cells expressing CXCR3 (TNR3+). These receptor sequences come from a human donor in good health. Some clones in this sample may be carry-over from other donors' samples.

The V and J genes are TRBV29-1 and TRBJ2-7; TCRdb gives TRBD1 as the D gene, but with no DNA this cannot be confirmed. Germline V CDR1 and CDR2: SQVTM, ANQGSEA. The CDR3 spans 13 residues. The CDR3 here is CSVRTGDSYEQYF.

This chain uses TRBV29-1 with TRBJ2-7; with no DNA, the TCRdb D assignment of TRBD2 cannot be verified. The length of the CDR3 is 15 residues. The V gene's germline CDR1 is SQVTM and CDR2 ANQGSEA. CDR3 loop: CSVEDRQRESDEQYF.

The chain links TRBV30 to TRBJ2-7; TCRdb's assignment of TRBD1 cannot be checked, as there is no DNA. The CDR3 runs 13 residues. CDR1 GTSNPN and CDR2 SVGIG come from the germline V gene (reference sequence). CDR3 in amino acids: CAWSGRGLYEQYF.

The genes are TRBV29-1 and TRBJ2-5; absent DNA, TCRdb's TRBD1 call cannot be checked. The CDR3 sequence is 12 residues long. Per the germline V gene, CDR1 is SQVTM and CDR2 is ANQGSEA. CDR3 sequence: CSVEGQGETQYF.

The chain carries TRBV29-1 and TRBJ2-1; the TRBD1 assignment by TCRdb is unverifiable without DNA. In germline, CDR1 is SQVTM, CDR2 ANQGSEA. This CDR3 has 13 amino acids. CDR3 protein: CSVPGRLYNEQFF.

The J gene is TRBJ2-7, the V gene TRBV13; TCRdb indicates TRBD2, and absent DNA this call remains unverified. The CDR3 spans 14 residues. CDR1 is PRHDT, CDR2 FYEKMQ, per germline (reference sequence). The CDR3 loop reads CASSLTGKAYEQYF.

CDR3 residues: CASSSDYRNTEAFF. V usage is TRBV7-3 and J usage is TRBJ1-1. The germline V gene encodes CDR1 SGHTA and CDR2 FQGTGA. CDR3 length: 14 amino acids.

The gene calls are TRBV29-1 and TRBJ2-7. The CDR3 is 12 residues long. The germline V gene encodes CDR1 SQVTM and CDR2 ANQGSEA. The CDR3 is CSVEAGGYEQYF.

CDR3 loop: CASSQGHQETQYF. The gene calls are TRBV12-3 or TRBV12-4 and TRBJ2-5. The CDR3 extends over 13 amino acids.

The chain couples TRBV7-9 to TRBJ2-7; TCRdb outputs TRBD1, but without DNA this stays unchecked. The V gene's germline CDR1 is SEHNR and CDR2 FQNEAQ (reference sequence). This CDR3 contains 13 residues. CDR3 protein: CASTPGASYEQYF.

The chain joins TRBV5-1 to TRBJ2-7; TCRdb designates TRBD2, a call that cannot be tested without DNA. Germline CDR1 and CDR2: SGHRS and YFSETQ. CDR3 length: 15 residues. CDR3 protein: CASSPGLAGAYEQHF.

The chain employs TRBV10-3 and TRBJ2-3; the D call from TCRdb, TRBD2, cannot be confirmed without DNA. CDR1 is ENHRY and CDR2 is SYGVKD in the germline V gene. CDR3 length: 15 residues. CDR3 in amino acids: CAISESGGRADTQYF.

The chain's CDR3 is CASSPMGNNEQFF. The chain couples TRBV6-6 to TRBJ2-1. The CDR3 has 13 residues. Looked up from germline, CDR1 is MNHNY and CDR2 is SVGAGI (reference sequence).

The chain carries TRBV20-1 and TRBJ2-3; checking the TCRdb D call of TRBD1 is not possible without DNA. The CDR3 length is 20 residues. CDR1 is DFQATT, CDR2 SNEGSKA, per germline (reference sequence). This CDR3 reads CSARKGPRETANSSTDTQYF.

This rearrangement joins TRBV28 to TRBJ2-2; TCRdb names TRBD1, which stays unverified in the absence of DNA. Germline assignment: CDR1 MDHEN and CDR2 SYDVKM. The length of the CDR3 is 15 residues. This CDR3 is CASRVGTTNTGELFF.

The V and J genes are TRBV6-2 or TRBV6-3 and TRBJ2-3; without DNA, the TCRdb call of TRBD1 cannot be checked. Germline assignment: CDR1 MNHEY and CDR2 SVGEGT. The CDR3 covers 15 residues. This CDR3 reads CASSIRDTRTDTQYF.

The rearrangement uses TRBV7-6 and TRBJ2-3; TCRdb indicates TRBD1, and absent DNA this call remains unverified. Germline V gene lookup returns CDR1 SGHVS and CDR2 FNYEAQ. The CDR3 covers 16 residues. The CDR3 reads CASSFEDRRGTDTQYF.

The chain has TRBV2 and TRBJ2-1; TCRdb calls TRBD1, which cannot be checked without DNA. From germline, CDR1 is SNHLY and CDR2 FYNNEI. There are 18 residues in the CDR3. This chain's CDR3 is CASSEFRRDRGARYEQFF.

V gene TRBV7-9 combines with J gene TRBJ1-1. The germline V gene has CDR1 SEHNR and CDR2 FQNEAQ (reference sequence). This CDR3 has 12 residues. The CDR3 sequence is CASSSMNTEAFF.

CDR3 in amino acids: CASSEELYSTNEKLFF. This chain uses TRBV6-1 with TRBJ1-4. The CDR3 has 16 residues. The germline V gene encodes CDR1 MNHNS and CDR2 SASEGT.

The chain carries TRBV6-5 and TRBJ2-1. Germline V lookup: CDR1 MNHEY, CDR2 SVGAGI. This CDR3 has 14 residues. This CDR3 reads CASRDDDALGEQFF.

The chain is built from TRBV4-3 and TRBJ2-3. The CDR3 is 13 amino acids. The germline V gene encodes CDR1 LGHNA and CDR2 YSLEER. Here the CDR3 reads CASSHSSVDTQYF.

CDR3 sequence reads: CASSDWDRGAYEQYF. The V gene is TRBV25-1, the J gene TRBJ2-7; as DNA is missing, the TRBD1 call by TCRdb cannot be tested. The germline CDR1 and CDR2 sequences are MGHDK and SYGVNS. This CDR3 is built from 15 residues.

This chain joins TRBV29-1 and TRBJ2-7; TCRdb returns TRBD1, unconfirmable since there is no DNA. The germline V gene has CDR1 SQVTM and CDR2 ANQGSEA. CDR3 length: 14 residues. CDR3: CSVISPLGSYEQYF.

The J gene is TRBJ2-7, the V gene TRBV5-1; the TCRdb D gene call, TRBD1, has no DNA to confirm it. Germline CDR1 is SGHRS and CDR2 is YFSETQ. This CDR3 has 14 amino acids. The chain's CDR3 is CASSLGTGAYEQYF.

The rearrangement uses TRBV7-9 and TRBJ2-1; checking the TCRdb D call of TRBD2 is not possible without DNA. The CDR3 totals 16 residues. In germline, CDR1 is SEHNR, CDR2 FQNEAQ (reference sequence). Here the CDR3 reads CASSPLLAGGRNEQFF.

CDR3 residues: CASSLFFRQGARIEAEAFF. The gene calls are TRBV27 and TRBJ1-1; checking the TCRdb D call of TRBD1 is not possible without DNA. The CDR3 covers 19 residues. Germline V lookup: CDR1 MNHEY, CDR2 SMNVEV (reference sequence).